This T cell receptor beta chain was captured in a study of blood T cells in healthy people across ages. About the study: Through template switching, about one barcoded beta molecule was captured per two T cells, as measured in model experiments.

Findings and caveats of the study: Changes in expanded clonotypes were possibly confounded, as the CMV status of donors was unknown.

The V gene lost 2 bases and the J gene lost 4 bases, with 12 bases spanning the gap. The germline CDR1 and CDR2 sequences are SGHTA and FQGNSA. The CDR3 has 15 amino acids. Peripheral blood was drawn, about 9.1 milliliters per donor. The second PCR ran about 6 to 12 cycles with a sample-barcoded 5' primer and J-beta primers. Using its own MiXCR run on the 5' RACE reads, TCRdb lists one record per CDR3 protein. There are about 800,000 distinct CDR3 sequences in the sample; roughly 25% occur only once, and under 4.5% lies in the top ten. In regard to this clonotype: Its antigen is not known.

The data also belong to a second study, concerning T cells of mothers and their children. As that report states: Donation came from a few healthy Caucasian mothers together with their six children.

Specimen: blood. This chain links TRBV7-2 with TRBJ2-1; D is perhaps TRBD2 (6 bases). The receptor comes from a boy aged 5-17 years in good health. The CDR3 DNA follows: TGTGCCAGCAGCTTAAGTGTAGCGGAGTACAATGAGCAGTTCTTC. It specifies CASSLSVAEYNEQFF.